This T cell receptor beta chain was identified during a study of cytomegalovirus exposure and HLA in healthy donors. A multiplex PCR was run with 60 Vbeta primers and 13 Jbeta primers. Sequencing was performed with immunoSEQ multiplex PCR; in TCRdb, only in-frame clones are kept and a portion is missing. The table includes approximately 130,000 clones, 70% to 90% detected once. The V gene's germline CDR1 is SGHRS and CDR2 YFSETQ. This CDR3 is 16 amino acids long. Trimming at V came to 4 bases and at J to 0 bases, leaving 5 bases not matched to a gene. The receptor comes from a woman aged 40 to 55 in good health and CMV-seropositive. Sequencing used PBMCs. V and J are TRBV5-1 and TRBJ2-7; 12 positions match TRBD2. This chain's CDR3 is CASSITSGRSSYEQYF. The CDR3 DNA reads TGCGCCAGCAGCATTACTAGCGGGAGGAGCTCCTACGAGCAGTACTTC.